This T cell receptor (beta chain) was sequenced in a study of blood T cell repertoires in COVID-19. Background on the study: The origin of the acute and convalescent COVID-19 samples was the United States, Italy and Spain. PBMCs, B-cell-depleted T cells, or T cells were the source of the cDNA or gDNA that made up the material.

Per the original data handling: Estimation of nucleated cell counts relied on the amplification of reference gene primers. TCRdb keeps only in-frame clones here, not all; method: immunoSEQ multiplex PCR. V, J and clone size were drawn from that table, and D and trimming were deduced from the DNA. Of more than 80,000 clones listed, 80% to 90% are singletons. V lost 2 bases to trimming and J lost 5 bases; unmatched junction nucleotides: 8. Looked up from germline, CDR1 is SGHTS and CDR2 is YDEGEE. The CDR3 spans 16 residues. This TCR derives from a man older than 75 with acute or convalescent COVID-19. The chain uses TRBV5-8 and TRBJ2-7; 12 bases line up with TRBD1. What was sequenced was peripheral blood. This chain's CDR3 is CASSFQTGTGGHEQYF. The CDR3 DNA sequence: TGTGCCAGCAGCTTCCAGACCGGGACAGGGGGCCACGAGCAGTACTTC.